This T cell receptor beta chain was documented in a study of T cell clonality in common variable immunodeficiency (dated by TCRdb to about 2015). Results the study describes overall, beyond this receptor: Healthy controls shared more TCRbeta clones with each other than CVID subjects shared among themselves (p < 0.0001). Compared with healthy controls, CVID subjects showed increased TCRbeta clonality (t-test p = 0.018), a feature most characteristic of about a third of subjects. Although equal DNA input was used, an average of about 81,820 unique sequences per sample was obtained for controls, compared with some 30,000 for CVID samples. According to the authors, figuring out what caused the increased clonality in CVID would require sequencing the repertoires of T cell subpopulations. Differences among patients in the CVID cohort limited the correlations between repertoire features and clinical complications. Fewer deletions and N-nucleotide insertions were reportedly observed in CVID TCRbeta sequences, and highly modified clones with 13 or more V deletions were reportedly absent from CVID TCRbeta sequences.

Standard criteria, namely reduction of serum IgG, IgA and/or IgM below the normal range together with specific antibody deficiency, were applied for the diagnosis of CVID. There were 40 to 50 subjects in the CVID group (roughly 29 male and roughly 15 female), ranging in age from about 9 to 65 years, with a mean age of around 40. Predominantly Caucasian heritage was noted among both the CVID patients and the healthy controls. At the time of study participation, every CVID subject had been on replacement immunoglobulin therapy for one year or longer. At the time of blood collection, no CVID subject was ill or was being treated with immunomodulatory or immunosuppressive medication. From each donor, about 5 to 8.5 ml of heparinized peripheral whole blood was collected. Genomic DNA from adults with common variable immune deficiency (CVID) and from healthy adult controls was used for sequencing of TCRbeta CDR3 repertoires. Diluted blood was subjected to density centrifugation over Hypaque 1077 or Ficoll-Paque for isolation of peripheral blood mononuclear cells. Unsorted mononuclear cells served as the source of genomic DNA, which was extracted either by Qiagen column purification or by a centrifugation-based method.

This clone showed up many times. The antigen it binds to is not known. The read ends 3 residues shy of where the CDR3 ends; the end is completed using the germline J gene. CDR1 and CDR2 are read off the germline V gene (reference sequence) as LNHNV and YYDKDF. The cysteine opens and the phenylalanine closes a CDR3 of 14 amino acids. The DNA shown is the part of the CDR3 that was read: 33 bases, in frame from base 1. The junction shows trimming of 5 bases on V and 5 bases on J, and the gene matches do not reach 8 bases of it. For sequencing, equivalent amounts of genomic DNA were input from CVID and control samples. For every sample, a 60 bp segment covering the rearranged TCRbeta CDR3 region was amplified and then sequenced. The immunoSEQ assay, a bias-corrected multiplex PCR combined with high-throughput sequencing, was used to amplify TCRbeta. Per the source publication's procedure: Every unique nucleotide sequence was considered a clone and was annotated with V, D and J genes, copy number and frequency. Sequences were labeled productive if in frame, and non-productive if out of frame or containing stop codons. Clonality was calculated from Shannon's entropy as previously described. The predicted amino acid sequences of productive clones were used to derive the mean CDR3 Kyte-Doolittle hydropathy. Scaled V gene usage was hierarchically clustered using Manhattan distance and complete linkage with the R hclust function. Sharing of clones by CDR3 amino acid sequence was evaluated through resampling of 12 repertoires per group over 100 rounds. The repertoires were screened for 70 published EBV-specific TCRbeta sequences and fewer than 300 published CMV-specific TCRbeta sequences. Analysis left out a couple of CVID samples that produced under 10,000 sequences, so a few dozen CVID repertoires remained. The table comes from immuneACCESS by way of TCRdb, which keeps in-frame sequences with V and J called. Part of the clones is missing from these tables; in studies checked, under half for an unresolved V gene and the rest for unknown reasons. V and J calls plus clone size are reproduced from that table; the DNA served to infer D and trimming. For this sample, nearly 20,000 clones are listed, none of them singletons. The top ten constitute approximately 2.5% of the sample.

The chain couples TRBV15 to TRBJ1-1; TRBD1 fits 7 bases in the junction. Sequencing was done on a sample of peripheral blood mononuclear cells. The TCR was taken from a human donor with common variable immunodeficiency. The CDR3 region: CATSSKGQRTEAFF. CDR3 bases read: TGTGCCACCAGCTCAAAGGGACAGAGAACTGAA.